This TCR beta chain was observed in a study of PD-L1 blockade in urothelial cancer. Study context: Median blood clonality was around 0.086, with around 83,000 unique TCRs. The study, taken as a whole, reports: Enhanced expansion of tumor-associated blood clones at 3 weeks characterized durable-benefit patients.

As to this clone: Its antigen is unidentified.

Produced via immunoSEQ multiplex PCR; TCRdb's table is partial and in-frame only. The table has tens of thousands of clones, around 84% seen once. The specimen was PBMCs, collected around atezolizumab (anti-PD-L1) treatment. The sequence came from a man aged 45-65 years with urothelial cancer.

The CDR3 loop is CASSDQGLSYSYEQYF. The CDR3, as DNA: TGTGCCAGCAGTGATCAGGGGCTATCCTACTCATACGAGCAGTACTTC. The gene calls are TRBV27 and TRBJ2-7; D perhaps matches TRBD1 (6 bases). V shed 5 bases and J shed 4 bases, with 21 bases lying between them. CDR3 length: 16 residues. CDR1 and CDR2 from the germline V gene are MNHEY and SMNVEV (reference sequence).